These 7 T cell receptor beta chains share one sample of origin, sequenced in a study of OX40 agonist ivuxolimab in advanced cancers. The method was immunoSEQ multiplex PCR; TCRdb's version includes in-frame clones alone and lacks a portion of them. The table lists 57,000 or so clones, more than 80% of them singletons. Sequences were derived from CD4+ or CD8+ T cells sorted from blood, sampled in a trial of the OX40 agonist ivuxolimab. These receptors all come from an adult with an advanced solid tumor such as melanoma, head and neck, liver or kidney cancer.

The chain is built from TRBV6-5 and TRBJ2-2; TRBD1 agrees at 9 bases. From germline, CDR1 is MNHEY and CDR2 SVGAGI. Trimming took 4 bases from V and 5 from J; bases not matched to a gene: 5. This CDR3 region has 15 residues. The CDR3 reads CASSSGTGWTGELFF. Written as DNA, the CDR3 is TGTGCCAGCAGTTCCGGGACAGGGTGGACCGGGGAGCTGTTTTTT.

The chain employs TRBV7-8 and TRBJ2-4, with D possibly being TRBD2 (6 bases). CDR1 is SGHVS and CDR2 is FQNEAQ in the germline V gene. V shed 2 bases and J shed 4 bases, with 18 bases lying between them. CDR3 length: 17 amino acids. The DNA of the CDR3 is TGTGCCAGCAGCTTAAAGGGACCGGGTGCGGGGAAAAACATTCAGTACTTC. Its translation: CASSLKGPGAGKNIQYF.

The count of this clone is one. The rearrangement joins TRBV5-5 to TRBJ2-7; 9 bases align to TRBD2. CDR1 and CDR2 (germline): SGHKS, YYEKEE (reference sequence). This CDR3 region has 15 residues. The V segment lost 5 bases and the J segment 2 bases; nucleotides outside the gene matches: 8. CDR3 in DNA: TGTGCCAGCAGGGGCGGCGGGAGGGGAACCTACGAGCAGTACTTC. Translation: CASRGGGRGTYEQYF. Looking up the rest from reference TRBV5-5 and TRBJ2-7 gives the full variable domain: DAGVTQSPTHLIKTRGQQVTLRCSPISGHKSVSWYQQVLGQGPQFIFQYYEKEERGRGNFPDRFSARQFPNYSSELNVNALLLGDSALYLCASRGGGRGTYEQYFGPGTRLTVT.

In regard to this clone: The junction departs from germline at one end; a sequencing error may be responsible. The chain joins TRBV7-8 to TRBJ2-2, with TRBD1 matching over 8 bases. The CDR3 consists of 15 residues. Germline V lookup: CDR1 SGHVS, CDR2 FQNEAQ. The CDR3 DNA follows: TGTGCCAGCAGCGATCAGGGGGCGAAGACCGGGGAGCTGTTTTTT. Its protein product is CASSDQGAKTGELFF.

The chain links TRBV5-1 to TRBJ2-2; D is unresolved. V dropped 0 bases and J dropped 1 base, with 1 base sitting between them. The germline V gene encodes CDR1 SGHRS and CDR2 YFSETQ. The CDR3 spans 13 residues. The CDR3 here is CASSLGNTGELFF. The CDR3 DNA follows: TGCGCCAGCAGCTTGGGGAACACCGGGGAGCTGTTTTTT.

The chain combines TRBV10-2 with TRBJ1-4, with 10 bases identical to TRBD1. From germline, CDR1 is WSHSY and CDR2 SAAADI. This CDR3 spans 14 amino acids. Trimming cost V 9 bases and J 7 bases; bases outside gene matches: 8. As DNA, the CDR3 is TGCGCCAGTTACCCCCGGGACAGGGGTGAAAAACTGTTTTTT. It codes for CASYPRDRGEKLFF.

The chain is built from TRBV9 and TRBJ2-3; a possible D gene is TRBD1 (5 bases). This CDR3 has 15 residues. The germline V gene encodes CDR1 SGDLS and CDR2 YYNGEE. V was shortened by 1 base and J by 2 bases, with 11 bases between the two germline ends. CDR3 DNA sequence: TGTGCCAGCAGCGTAACTGGGGCAGCCACAGATACGCAGTATTTT. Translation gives CASSVTGAATDTQYF.